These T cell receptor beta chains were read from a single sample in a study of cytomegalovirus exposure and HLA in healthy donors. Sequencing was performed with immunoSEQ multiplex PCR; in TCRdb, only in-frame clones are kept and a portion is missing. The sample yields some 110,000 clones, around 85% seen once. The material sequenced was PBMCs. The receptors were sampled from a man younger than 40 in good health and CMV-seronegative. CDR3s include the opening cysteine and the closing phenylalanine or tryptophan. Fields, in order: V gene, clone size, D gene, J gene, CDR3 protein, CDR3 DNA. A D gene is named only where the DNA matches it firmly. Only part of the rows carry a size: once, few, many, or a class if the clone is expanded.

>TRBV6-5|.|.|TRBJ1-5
CASSQTGTQGQPQHF
TGTGCCAGCAGCCAGACCGGGACTCAGGGTCAGCCCCAGCATTTT
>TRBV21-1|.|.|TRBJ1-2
CASSPLGYTF
TGTGCCAGCAGCCCCCTAGGCTACACCTTC
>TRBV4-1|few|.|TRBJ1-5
CASSQEGVVNQPQHF
TGCGCCAGCAGCCAAGAAGGGGTAGTCAATCAGCCCCAGCATTTT
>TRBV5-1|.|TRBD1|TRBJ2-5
CASSLYAGGGETQYF
TGCGCCAGCAGCTTGTACGCAGGGGGCGGGGAGACCCAGTACTTC
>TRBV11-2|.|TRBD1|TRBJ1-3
CASSLDRTGMGNTIYF
TGTGCCAGCAGCTTAGATCGGACAGGGATGGGAAACACCATATATTTT
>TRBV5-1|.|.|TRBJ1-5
CASSDGQSDQPQHF
TGCGCCAGCAGCGACGGACAGTCAGATCAGCCCCAGCATTTT
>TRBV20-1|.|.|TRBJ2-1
CSARVVEQFF
TGCAGTGCTAGAGTAGTGGAGCAGTTCTTC
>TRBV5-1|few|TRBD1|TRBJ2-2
CASSLAGQGNTGELFF
TGCGCCAGCAGCCTGGCAGGACAGGGGAATACCGGGGAGCTGTTTTTT
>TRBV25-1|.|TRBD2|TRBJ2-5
CASSAARTSGGGKETQYF
TGTGCCAGCAGTGCCGCTCGGACTAGCGGGGGGGGTAAAGAGACCCAGTACTTC
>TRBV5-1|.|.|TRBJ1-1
CASSFGRGTEAFF
TGCGCCAGCAGCTTTGGCCGGGGCACTGAAGCTTTCTTT
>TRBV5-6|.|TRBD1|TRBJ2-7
CASSFLTGREQYF
TGTGCCAGCAGCTTCCTGACAGGGCGGGAGCAGTACTTC
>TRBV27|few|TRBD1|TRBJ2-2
CASSLKLRGPSGRENTGELFF
TGTGCCAGCAGTTTAAAACTCAGGGGGCCGAGCGGGCGGGAGAACACCGGGGAGCTGTTTTTT
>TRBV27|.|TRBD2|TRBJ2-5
CASSLFGGGLQETQYF
TGTGCCAGCAGTTTATTTGGGGGGGGATTGCAAGAGACCCAGTACTTC
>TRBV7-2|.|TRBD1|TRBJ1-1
CASSRQGPNTEAFF
TGTGCCAGCAGCCGACAGGGGCCCAACACTGAAGCTTTCTTT
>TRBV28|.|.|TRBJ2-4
CASSLPEGVKNIQYF
TGTGCCAGCAGTTTGCCCGAGGGGGTCAAAAACATTCAGTACTTC
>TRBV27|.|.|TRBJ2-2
CASYRAGELFF
TGTGCCAGCTACAGGGCTGGGGAGCTGTTTTTT
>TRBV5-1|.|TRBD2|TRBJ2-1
CASSLPAGGPYNEQFF
TGCGCCAGCAGCTTGCCCGCGGGGGGCCCTTACAATGAGCAGTTCTTC
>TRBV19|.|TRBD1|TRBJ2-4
CAARAGTGGNSQYF
TGTGCGGCCAGGGCAGGGACAGGGGGGAACAGTCAGTACTTC
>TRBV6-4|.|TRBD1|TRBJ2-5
CASSASGGARETQYF
TGTGCCAGCAGTGCCTCAGGGGGCGCGAGAGAGACCCAGTACTTC
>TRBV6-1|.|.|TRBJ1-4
CASQPRATNEKLFF
TGTGCCAGCCAACCTCGGGCAACTAATGAAAAACTGTTTTTT
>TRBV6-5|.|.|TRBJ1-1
CASRMRSNTEAFF
TGTGCCAGCAGAATGCGCTCAAACACTGAAGCTTTCTTT
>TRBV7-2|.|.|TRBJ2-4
CASSLGGSLAKNIQYF
TGTGCCAGCAGCTTAGGCGGCAGTCTAGCCAAAAACATTCAGTACTTC
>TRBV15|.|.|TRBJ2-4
CATSSRETKNSQYF
TGTGCCACCAGCAGCCGGGAGACCAAAAACAGTCAGTACTTC
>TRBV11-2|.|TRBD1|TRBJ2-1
CASSLGQGSSYNEQFF
TGTGCCAGCAGCTTGGGACAGGGCTCCTCCTACAATGAGCAGTTCTTC
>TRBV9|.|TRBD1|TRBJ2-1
CASSVATGTGSSYNEQFF
TGTGCCAGCAGCGTAGCTACTGGGACAGGGAGCTCCTACAATGAGCAGTTCTTC
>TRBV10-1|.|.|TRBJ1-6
CASSEQNNSPLHF
TGCGCCAGCAGTGAACAGAATAATTCACCCCTCCACTTT
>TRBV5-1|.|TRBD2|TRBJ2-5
CASSLAAGGLETQYF
TGCGCCAGCAGCTTGGCGGCGGGGGGGCTGGAGACCCAGTACTTC
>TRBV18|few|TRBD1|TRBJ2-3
CASSPEGASADTQYF
TGTGCCAGCTCACCAGAGGGGGCCTCCGCAGATACGCAGTATTTT
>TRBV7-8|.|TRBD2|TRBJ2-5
CASSSLAGVQETQYF
TGTGCCAGCAGCTCACTAGCGGGGGTCCAAGAGACCCAGTACTTC
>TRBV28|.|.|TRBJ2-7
CASALDNEQYF
TGTGCCAGCGCCTTAGACAACGAGCAGTACTTC
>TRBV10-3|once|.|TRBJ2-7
CAYWESNTQEQYF
TGCGCGTATTGGGAGAGCAATACCCAAGAGCAGTACTTC
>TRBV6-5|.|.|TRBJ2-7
CASAGAGYEQYF
TGTGCCAGCGCAGGGGCTGGCTACGAGCAGTACTTC
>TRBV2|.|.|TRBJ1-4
CASNRVSTNEKLFF
TGTGCCAGCAATCGCGTCTCAACTAATGAAAAACTGTTTTTT
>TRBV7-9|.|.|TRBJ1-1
CASSLRGGRVVTEAFF
TGTGCCAGCAGCTTGCGGGGGGGCAGGGTTGTCACTGAAGCTTTCTTT
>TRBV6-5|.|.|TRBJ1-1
CASSYSEGPTEAFF
TGTGCCAGCAGTTACTCGGAGGGTCCCACTGAAGCTTTCTTT
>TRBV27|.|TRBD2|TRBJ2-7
CASSPRASGGSGEQYF
TGTGCCAGCAGTCCCCGGGCTAGCGGGGGCTCTGGCGAGCAGTACTTC
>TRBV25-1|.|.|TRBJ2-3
CASSRGQSTDTQYF
TGTGCCAGCAGTCGCGGACAGTCCACAGATACGCAGTATTTT
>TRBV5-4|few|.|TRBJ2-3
CASSLDGVGTDTQYF
TGTGCCAGCAGCTTGGACGGGGTGGGGACAGATACGCAGTATTTT
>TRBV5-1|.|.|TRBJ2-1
CASSLTGRHNEQFF
TGCGCCAGCAGCTTGACAGGGCGGCACAATGAGCAGTTCTTC
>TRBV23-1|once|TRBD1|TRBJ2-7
CASSQRTGAPRPYEQYF
TGCGCCAGCAGTCAAAGGACAGGGGCCCCTCGGCCCTACGAGCAGTACTTC
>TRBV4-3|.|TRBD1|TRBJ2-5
CASSPGTGPYQETQYF
TGCGCCAGCAGCCCCGGGACAGGGCCGTACCAAGAGACCCAGTACTTC
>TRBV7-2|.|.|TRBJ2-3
CASSLSSTDTQYF
TGTGCCAGCAGCTTATCTAGCACAGATACGCAGTATTTT
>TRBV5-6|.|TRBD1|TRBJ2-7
CASSHGTVYEQYF
TGTGCCAGCAGCCATGGGACAGTCTACGAGCAGTACTTC
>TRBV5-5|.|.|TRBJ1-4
CASSFTGNYNEKLFF
TGTGCCAGCAGCTTTACAGGAAACTACAATGAAAAACTGTTTTTT
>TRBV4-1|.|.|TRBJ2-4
CASSQDNRVAKNIQYF
TGCGCCAGCAGCCAAGATAACAGGGTAGCCAAAAACATTCAGTACTTC
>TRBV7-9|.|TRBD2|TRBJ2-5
CASSRTSGAFETQYF
TGTGCCAGCAGCCGGACTAGCGGGGCCTTCGAGACCCAGTACTTC
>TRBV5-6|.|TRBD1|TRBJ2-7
CASSFKGTGPYEQYF
TGTGCCAGCAGCTTCAAAGGGACAGGGCCCTACGAGCAGTACTTC
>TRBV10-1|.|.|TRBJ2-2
CASSGFSRGNTGELFF
TGCGCCAGCAGTGGCTTCTCTCGGGGGAACACCGGGGAGCTGTTTTTT
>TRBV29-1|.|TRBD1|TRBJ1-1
CSAPDRGNTEAFF
TGCAGCGCCCCGGACAGGGGGAACACTGAAGCTTTCTTT
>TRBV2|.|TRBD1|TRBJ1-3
CASSDVRTGVNTIYF
TGTGCCAGCAGTGATGTGAGGACAGGGGTAAACACCATATATTTT
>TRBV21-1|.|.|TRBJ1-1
CASSKVGDRASPKAEAFF
TGTGCCAGCAGCAAAGTTGGGGACAGGGCAAGTCCAAAGGCTGAAGCTTTCTTT
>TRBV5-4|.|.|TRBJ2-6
CASSLSGAGANVLTF
TGTGCCAGCAGCTTATCAGGGGCAGGGGCCAACGTCCTGACTTTC
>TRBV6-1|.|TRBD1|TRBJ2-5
CASSWGQLQETQYF
TGTGCCAGCAGTTGGGGACAGCTCCAAGAGACCCAGTACTTC
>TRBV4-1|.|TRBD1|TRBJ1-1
CASSQVRGRSTEAFF
TGCGCCAGCAGCCAAGTGAGGGGGCGCAGCACTGAAGCTTTCTTT
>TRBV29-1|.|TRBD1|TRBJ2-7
CSVRQGVYEQYF
TGCAGCGTCCGACAGGGGGTCTACGAGCAGTACTTC
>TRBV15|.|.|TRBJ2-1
CATSRGGKEQFF
TGTGCCACCAGCAGAGGAGGAAAGGAGCAGTTCTTC
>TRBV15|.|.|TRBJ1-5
CATSPQGPNQPQHF
TGTGCCACCAGCCCACAGGGACCTAATCAGCCCCAGCATTTT